Here is one T cell receptor beta chain with its context. These data are taken from a study of blood T cell repertoires in COVID-19. Study context: T cells, B-cell-depleted T cells, or PBMCs supplied cDNA or gDNA.

Original processing notes: Estimation of nucleated cell counts relied on the amplification of reference gene primers. Clones were read by immunoSEQ multiplex PCR, and TCRdb kept only the in-frame ones, dropping some. V and J calls and clone size are as listed in that table; D and trimming were resolved from the DNA. This sample has hundreds of thousands of clones, with 65% to 90% found just once. This CDR3 is built from 16 residues. V was clipped by 8 bases and J by 0 bases; unmatched bases: 8. Germline V gene sequence: CDR1 LNHDA, CDR2 SQIVND (reference sequence). The cohort comprised adults aged about 18 to 90 years residing in about 25 US areas. Donors were grouped by their self-reported clinical history.

Sequenced sample: PBMCs or T cells enriched from blood (not recorded which). The chain links TRBV19 to TRBJ1-3, with TRBD1 matching 9 bases. This clonotype was sampled from a man aged 25-45 years who had recovered from COVID-19. CDR3 protein: CASGRGQGSSGNTIYF. The CDR3 DNA reads as TGTGCCAGTGGTCGCGGACAGGGGAGCTCTGGAAACACCATATATTTT.